The 32 T cell receptor beta chains given below trace back to one sample, sequenced in a study of shared clonotypes between healthy human individuals. The table came from immunoSEQ multiplex PCR; TCRdb's copy has only in-frame clones and leaves some out. The sample comprises about 2.3 million clones, over 90% of which are singletons, and 0.35% to 0.45% rests with the top ten. The specimen sequenced was naive CD4+ T cells from PBMCs. The sample's subset: CD45RA+ positively selected. These receptors came from a young man in good health. Some clones in this sample may be carry-over from other donors' samples.

The V call is TRBV9, the J call TRBJ2-3; tentatively, D is TRBD2 (5 bases). V gave up 1 base and J gave up 3 bases, with 15 bases separating them. CDR1 is SGDLS and CDR2 is YYNGEE in the germline V gene. The CDR3 loop spans 16 amino acids. The CDR3 sequence is CASSVLEGDGTDTQYF. The CDR3 bases are TGTGCCAGCAGCGTACTTGAGGGTGACGGGACAGATACGCAGTATTTT.

The chain combines TRBV27 with TRBJ1-5; 7 nucleotides line up with TRBD1. Germline values: CDR1 MNHEY, CDR2 SMNVEV (reference sequence). V was pared by 4 bases and J by 3 bases, with 3 bases of the junction left unmatched. The CDR3 has 14 residues. The CDR3 reads CASSWDSTNQPQHF. The CDR3 bases are TGTGCCAGCAGTTGGGACAGTACCAATCAGCCCCAGCATTTT.

The chain couples TRBV5-4 to TRBJ2-1; the match to TRBD2 covers 11 bases. There are 14 residues in the CDR3. With 4 bases clipped from V and 5 bases from J, the junction kept 2 bases outside the gene matches. CDR1 SGHNT and CDR2 YYREEE come from the germline V gene (reference sequence). CDR3 in amino acids: CASSQGLADNEQFF. CDR3 nucleotide sequence: TGTGCCAGCAGCCAGGGACTAGCGGACAATGAGCAGTTCTTC. Together with reference TRBV5-4 and TRBJ2-1, the CDR3 gives the full variable domain: ETGVTQSPTHLIKTRGQQVTLRCSSQSGHNTVSWYQQALGQGPQFIFQYYREEENGRGNFPPRFSGLQFPNYSSELNVNALELDDSALYLCASSQGLADNEQFFGPGTRLTVL.

This chain joins TRBV10-3 and TRBJ2-5, with TRBD1 as a possible D gene (7 bases). Trimming stripped 2 bases from V and 4 bases from J, with 23 bases between. Germline V CDR1 and CDR2: ENHRY, SYGVKD. There are 18 residues in the CDR3. The chain's CDR3 is CAISEPNLRQGGVETQYF. CDR3 coding DNA: TGTGCCATCAGTGAGCCGAACCTCAGACAGGGAGGAGTAGAGACCCAGTACTTC.

The chain joins TRBV7-2 to TRBJ2-7; D call uncertain. Germline CDR1 reads SGHTA; CDR2 reads FQGNSA. The ends were cut back, 0 bases at V and 7 bases at J, with 13 bases in the middle. The CDR3 covers 14 residues. The CDR3 protein is CASSLAGITLEQYF. CDR3 nucleotides: TGTGCCAGCAGCTTAGCAGGGATCACCCTGGAGCAGTACTTC.

This chain connects TRBV7-3 to TRBJ2-6, with D hard to call. CDR3 length equals 16 residues. V dropped 4 bases and J dropped 1 base, with 11 bases sitting between them. Germline CDR1 SGHTA, CDR2 FQGTGA. The CDR3 DNA reads as TGTGCCAGCAGCTCAGATTTATCGTCTGGGGCCAACGTCCTGACTTTC. This translates into CASSSDLSSGANVLTF.

The chain combines TRBV2 with TRBJ2-2; 7 bases line up with TRBD2. CDR1 and CDR2 from the germline V gene are SNHLY and FYNNEI. The CDR3 extends over 17 amino acids. The junction had 15 bases not matched to a gene; V was cut back by 6 bases and J by 5 bases. This CDR3 is CASSNSARGGRTGELFF. CDR3 sequence (DNA): TGTGCCAGCAGCAACAGCGCCCGCGGCGGGAGAACCGGGGAGCTGTTTTTT. The full variable domain, rest sourced from reference TRBV2 and TRBJ2-2, is EPEVTQTPSHQVTQMGQEVILRCVPISNHLYFYWYRQILGQKVEFLVSFYNNEISEKSEIFDDQFSVERPDGSNFTLKIRSTKLEDSAMYFCASSNSARGGRTGELFFGEGSRLTVL.

The rearrangement joins TRBV7-9 to TRBJ2-7; 9 bases are a match to TRBD2. Germline V lookup: CDR1 SEHNR, CDR2 FQNEAQ (reference sequence). The CDR3 covers 14 residues. J gave up 5 bases and V 5 bases, and 7 bases lay outside the gene matches. CDR3 sequence (DNA): TGTGCCAGCAGCCTAGGACTAGCGTACGACGAGCAGTACTTC. Protein: CASSLGLAYDEQYF.

In regard to this clone: Additional DNA sequences in this sample encode the identical CDR3. This chain's CDR3 is CSVRGGSNQPQHF. The CDR3 bases are TGCAGCGTTAGGGGTGGGAGCAATCAGCCCCAGCATTTT. The chain is built from TRBV29-1 and TRBJ1-5, with TRBD1 as a possible D gene (5 bases). CDR3 length: 13 residues. V dropped 5 bases and J dropped 1 base, with 9 bases sitting between them. Germline CDR1 SQVTM, CDR2 ANQGSEA. The whole variable domain, remainder taken from reference TRBV29-1 and TRBJ1-5, is SAVISQKPSRDICQRGTSLTIQCQVDSQVTMMFWYRQQPGQSLTLIATANQGSEATYESGFVIDKFPISRPNLTFSTLTVSNMSPEDSSIYLCSVRGGSNQPQHFGDGTRLSIL.

The genes are TRBV4-1 and TRBJ1-3; no clear D. Trimming shortened V by 1 base and J by 7 bases, and 17 bases separated the two germline ends. There are 16 residues in the CDR3. CDR1 MGHRA and CDR2 YSYEKL come from the germline V gene. The CDR3, as DNA: TGCGCCAGCAGCCAAGTAATCCTTCCACTAAGGAACACCATATATTTT. Translated: CASSQVILPLRNTIYF.

The V call is TRBV19, the J call TRBJ1-1, with 7 bases aligning to TRBD1. This CDR3 is built from 17 residues. Unmatched junction bases numbered 13, after V lost 6 bases and J lost 0 bases. CDR1 is LNHDA and CDR2 is SQIVND in the germline V gene (reference sequence). The CDR3 DNA is TGTGCCAGTAGAACCTTGCAGGGGGGAGTAATGAACACTGAAGCTTTCTTT. Translated, it gives CASRTLQGGVMNTEAFF. The full variable domain, completed using reference TRBV19 and TRBJ1-1, is DGGITQSPKYLFRKEGQNVTLSCEQNLNHDAMYWYRQDPGQGLRLIYYSQIVNDFQKGDIAEGYSVSREKKESFPLTVTSAQKNPTAFYLCASRTLQGGVMNTEAFFGQGTRLTVV.

The chain combines TRBV7-2 with TRBJ1-2, with D possibly matching TRBD1 (6 bases). With 1 base removed from V and 8 bases from J, the gap between germline ends came to 14 bases. CDR3 length equals 14 residues. In germline, CDR1 is SGHTA, CDR2 FQGNSA. The CDR3 is CASSLEPGAYGYTF. CDR3 nucleotide sequence: TGTGCCAGCAGCTTAGAACCGGGGGCCTACGGCTACACCTTC. Looking up the rest from reference TRBV7-2 and TRBJ1-2 gives the full variable domain: GAGVSQSPSNKVTEKGKDVELRCDPISGHTALYWYRQSLGQGLEFLIYFQGNSAPDKSGLPSDRFSAERTGGSVSTLTIQRTQQEDSAVYLCASSLEPGAYGYTFGSGTRLTVV.

This clone was seen a few times. The chain uses TRBV13 and TRBJ2-5, with 8 nucleotides matching TRBD2. Germline loops: CDR1 PRHDT, CDR2 FYEKMQ (reference sequence). The V gene end was trimmed by 5 bases and the J gene end by 4 bases; junction bases not matched to a gene: 6. The CDR3 covers 14 residues. Here the CDR3 DNA reads TGTGCCAGCAGCCAACGGGAGGGCGCAGAGACCCAGTACTTC. Its translation: CASSQREGAETQYF.

V gene TRBV19 combines with J gene TRBJ2-5; TRBD2 might be the D (6 bases). CDR1 is LNHDA, CDR2 SQIVND, per germline (reference sequence). The CDR3 runs 16 residues. The germline V and J ends were trimmed by 1 base and 3 bases, with 15 bases remaining between them. CDR3 sequence (DNA): TGTGCCAGTAGTATAGGAACGGGACTCTCGGAAGAGACCCAGTACTTC. Translated: CASSIGTGLSEETQYF.

This rearrangement joins TRBV30 to TRBJ1-5, with D possibly TRBD1 on 6 matching bases. The V and J ends lost 3 bases and 1 base respectively, with 16 bases between them. Germline CDR1 is GTSNPN and CDR2 is SVGIG (reference sequence). This CDR3 has 16 residues. CDR3 sequence (DNA): TGTGCCTGGAGGGCACCGACAGGAAACAGCAATCAGCCCCAGCATTTT. Amino acids: CAWRAPTGNSNQPQHF.

The chain links TRBV5-1 to TRBJ2-1, with D uncertain. This CDR3 comprises 12 residues. Germline V gene lookup returns CDR1 SGHRS and CDR2 YFSETQ. V shed 3 bases and J shed 7 bases, with 8 bases lying between them. The CDR3 loop reads CASSSNENEQFF. The DNA for the CDR3 is TGCGCCAGCAGCTCGAATGAAAATGAGCAGTTCTTC. Full variable domain (rest looked up from reference TRBV5-1 and TRBJ2-1): KAGVTQTPRYLIKTRGQQVTLSCSPISGHRSVSWYQQTPGQGLQFLFEYFSETQRNKGNFPGRFSGRQFSNSRSEMNVSTLELGDSALYLCASSSNENEQFFGPGTRLTVL.

The count of this clone is one. This sequence joins TRBV4-1 and TRBJ2-1, with D unclear. Germline V gene sequence: CDR1 MGHRA, CDR2 YSYEKL. The CDR3 spans 16 residues. Trimming took off 4 bases at V and 5 bases at J, with 18 bases between the two ends. As DNA, the CDR3 is TGCGCCAGCAGCCGGAATGAAAAGGAGTTGAACAATGAGCAGTTCTTC. Protein: CASSRNEKELNNEQFF.

Only one count was recorded for this clone. This chain connects TRBV6-4 to TRBJ1-2, with 10 bases fitting TRBD1. V lost 5 bases and J lost 5; bases outside the gene matches: 2. The CDR3 covers 13 residues. Germline CDR1 MRHNA, CDR2 SNTAGT. The CDR3 region is CASSQGQGYGYTF. CDR3 nucleotide sequence: TGTGCCAGCAGTCAGGGACAGGGGTATGGCTACACCTTC.

J is TRBJ1-1 and V is TRBV27, with a weak D call TRBD1 (5 bases). Germline CDR1 and CDR2: MNHEY and SMNVEV (reference sequence). V dropped 5 bases and J dropped 0 bases, with 10 bases sitting between them. The CDR3 has 14 residues. The CDR3 sequence: CASSPGRMNTEAFF. CDR3 in DNA: TGTGCCAGCAGTCCGGGACGAATGAACACTGAAGCTTTCTTT.

As for this clone: This same CDR3 is encoded by further DNA sequences in the sample. V usage is TRBV5-1 and J usage is TRBJ2-7, with D unclear. V was shortened by 0 bases and J by 0 bases, with 7 bases between the two germline ends. This CDR3 contains 14 residues. Per the germline V gene, CDR1 is SGHRS and CDR2 is YFSETQ. CDR3 coding DNA: TGCGCCAGCAGCTTGGTGTCCGGCTCCTACGAGCAGTACTTC. This gives the protein CASSLVSGSYEQYF.

CDR3: CASRGQGGWNTEAFF. The CDR3 nucleotides read TGTGCCAGCAGGGGCCAGGGGGGTTGGAACACTGAAGCTTTCTTT. The chain carries TRBV27 and TRBJ1-1; TRBD1 agrees at 7 bases. J was trimmed by 1 base and V by 6 bases; bases with no gene match: 8. The CDR3 totals 15 residues. CDR1 and CDR2 (germline): MNHEY, SMNVEV (reference sequence).

The rearrangement joins TRBV4-1 to TRBJ1-4; TRBD1 is a possible D gene (6 bases). V lost 4 bases, J lost 6 bases, and 15 bases lay in between. CDR3 length: 15 residues. Germline CDR1 MGHRA, CDR2 YSYEKL. This CDR3 is CASSLRTAGDEKLFF. DNA of the CDR3: TGCGCCAGCAGCCTGAGGACAGCAGGGGATGAAAAACTGTTTTTT.

This clone was seen a few times. Other DNA sequences in this specimen translate into the identical CDR3. V usage is TRBV5-1 and J usage is TRBJ1-5; a possible D gene is TRBD1 (6 bases). Trimming pared 2 bases from V and 4 bases from J, leaving 10 bases between. CDR3 length: 14 amino acids. The germline V gene has CDR1 SGHRS and CDR2 YFSETQ. The CDR3 nucleotides read TGCGCCAGCAGCTTACAGGGTGGGAATCAGCCCCAGCATTTT. Residues: CASSLQGGNQPQHF. Together with reference TRBV5-1 and TRBJ1-5, the CDR3 gives the full variable domain: KAGVTQTPRYLIKTRGQQVTLSCSPISGHRSVSWYQQTPGQGLQFLFEYFSETQRNKGNFPGRFSGRQFSNSRSEMNVSTLELGDSALYLCASSLQGGNQPQHFGDGTRLSIL.

Notes on this clone: Other nucleotide sequences from this sample produce the same CDR3. Here the CDR3 DNA reads TGCAGCGTCGCCGGGACAGGGGATCAGCCCCAGCATTTT. Residues: CSVAGTGDQPQHF. This chain uses TRBV29-1 with TRBJ1-5; 10 nucleotides line up with TRBD1. In germline, CDR1 is SQVTM, CDR2 ANQGSEA. The CDR3 sequence is 13 residues long. After removal of 6 bases from V and 5 bases from J, the junction contained 4 bases not matched to a gene.

The chain has TRBV7-2 and TRBJ2-3; D remains unclear. CDR1 is SGHTA, CDR2 FQGNSA, per germline. The CDR3 runs 12 residues. The CDR3 is CSLSGSTDTQYF. CDR3 coding DNA: TGTTCCCTCTCGGGCAGCACAGATACGCAGTATTTT.

This chain links TRBV7-9 with TRBJ1-3, with D unresolved. V was trimmed by 5 bases and J by 2 bases, leaving 13 bases between them. Germline CDR1 reads SEHNR; CDR2 reads FQNEAQ (reference sequence). CDR3 size: 15 residues. The CDR3 DNA follows: TGTGCCAGCAGCCCTCCGGGTCGGCCTGGAAACACCATATATTTT. This sequence encodes CASSPPGRPGNTIYF.

In this sample, this clone turned up once. This chain links TRBV28 with TRBJ1-3; no definite D call. The V and J ends lost 10 bases and 0 bases respectively, with 7 bases between them. The CDR3 consists of 12 residues. Germline V gives CDR1 MDHEN, CDR2 SYDVKM. The CDR3: CATESSGNTIYF. The CDR3 DNA is TGTGCCACGGAGAGCTCTGGAAACACCATATATTTT.

This clone has just one count. The V gene is TRBV5-6, the J gene TRBJ1-4; D is unresolved. This CDR3 contains 13 residues. The V end lost 6 bases, the J end lost 5 bases, and 11 bases lay between the germline ends. Germline CDR1 reads SGHDT; CDR2 reads YYEEEE. The CDR3 region has the DNA TGTGCCAGCAAACTCAGAGGAAATGAAAAACTGTTTTTT. It yields the protein CASKLRGNEKLFF.

This clone appeared a single time. This sequence joins TRBV2 and TRBJ2-5; D may be TRBD1 (6 bases). Germline lookup yields CDR1 SNHLY and CDR2 FYNNEI. The CDR3 runs to 15 residues. V was trimmed by 4 bases and J by 0 bases, leaving 12 bases between them. The CDR3 sequence is CASSVRGQNQETQYF. CDR3 bases: TGTGCCAGCAGTGTTCGGGGACAAAACCAAGAGACCCAGTACTTC. Looking up the rest from reference TRBV2 and TRBJ2-5 gives the full variable domain: EPEVTQTPSHQVTQMGQEVILRCVPISNHLYFYWYRQILGQKVEFLVSFYNNEISEKSEIFDDQFSVERPDGSNFTLKIRSTKLEDSAMYFCASSVRGQNQETQYFGPGTRLLVL.

The genes are TRBV20-1 and TRBJ2-1; D is unclear. Trimming pared 7 bases from V and 8 bases from J, leaving 12 bases between. This CDR3 has 11 amino acids. Germline V gene lookup returns CDR1 DFQATT and CDR2 SNEGSKA (reference sequence). CDR3 in amino acids: CSGPLPHEQFF. DNA for the CDR3: TGCAGTGGCCCGTTACCGCATGAGCAGTTCTTC.

CDR3 sequence reads: CASSQELRGGNTEAFF. The CDR3 region has the DNA TGTGCCAGCAGCCAAGAATTAAGAGGAGGGAACACTGAAGCTTTCTTT. The chain links TRBV4-2 to TRBJ1-1; D not resolved. Trimming took off 0 bases at V and 1 base at J, with 12 bases between the two ends. CDR1 is LGHNA, CDR2 YNFKEQ, per germline. This CDR3 has 16 residues.

This rearrangement joins TRBV5-1 to TRBJ2-5; 7 bases line up with TRBD1. The CDR3 consists of 13 residues. Germline CDR1 reads SGHRS; CDR2 reads YFSETQ. J gave up 10 bases and V 0 bases, and 6 bases lay outside the gene matches. The CDR3 reads CASSLEGQRNQYF. The CDR3 nucleotides are TGCGCCAGCAGCTTGGAGGGACAGAGGAACCAGTACTTC. Combining the CDR3 with reference TRBV5-1 and TRBJ2-5 gives the whole variable domain KAGVTQTPRYLIKTRGQQVTLSCSPISGHRSVSWYQQTPGQGLQFLFEYFSETQRNKGNFPGRFSGRQFSNSRSEMNVSTLELGDSALYLCASSLEGQRNQYFGPGTRLLVL.